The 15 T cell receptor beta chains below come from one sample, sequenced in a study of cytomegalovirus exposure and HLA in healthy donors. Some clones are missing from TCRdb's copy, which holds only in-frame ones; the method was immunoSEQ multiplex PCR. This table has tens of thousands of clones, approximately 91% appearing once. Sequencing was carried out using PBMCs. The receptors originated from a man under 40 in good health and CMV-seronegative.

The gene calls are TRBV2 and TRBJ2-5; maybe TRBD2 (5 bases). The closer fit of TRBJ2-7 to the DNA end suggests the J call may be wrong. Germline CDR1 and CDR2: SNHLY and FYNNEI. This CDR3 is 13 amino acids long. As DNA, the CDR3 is TGTGCCATTTCCCCGGGATGGGAGTACGAGCAGTACTTC. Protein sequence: CAISPGWEYEQYF.

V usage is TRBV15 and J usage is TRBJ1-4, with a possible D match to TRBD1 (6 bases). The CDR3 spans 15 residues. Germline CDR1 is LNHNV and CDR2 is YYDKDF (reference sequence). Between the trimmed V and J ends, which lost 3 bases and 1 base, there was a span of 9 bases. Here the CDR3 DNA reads TGTGCCACCAGCAGGGGGACACAAACTAATGAAAAACTGTTTTTT. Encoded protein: CATSRGTQTNEKLFF. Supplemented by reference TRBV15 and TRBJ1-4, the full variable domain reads DAMVIQNPRYQVTQFGKPVTLSCSQTLNHNVMYWYQQKSSQAPKLLFHYYDKDFNNEADTPDNFQSRRPNTSFCFLDIRSPGLGDTAMYLCATSRGTQTNEKLFFGSGTQLSVL.

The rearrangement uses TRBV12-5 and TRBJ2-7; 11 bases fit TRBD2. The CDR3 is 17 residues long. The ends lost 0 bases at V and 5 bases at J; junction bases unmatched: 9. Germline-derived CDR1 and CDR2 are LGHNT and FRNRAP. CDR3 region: CASGLVRGSGRANEQYF. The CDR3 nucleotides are TGTGCTAGTGGTTTGGTACGGGGTAGCGGGAGGGCCAACGAGCAGTACTTC.

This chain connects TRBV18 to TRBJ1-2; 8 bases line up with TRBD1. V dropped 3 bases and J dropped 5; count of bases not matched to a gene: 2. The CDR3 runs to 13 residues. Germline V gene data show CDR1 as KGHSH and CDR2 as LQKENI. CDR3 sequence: CASSPGQEYGYTF. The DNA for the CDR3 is TGTGCCAGCTCACCGGGACAGGAGTATGGCTACACCTTC.

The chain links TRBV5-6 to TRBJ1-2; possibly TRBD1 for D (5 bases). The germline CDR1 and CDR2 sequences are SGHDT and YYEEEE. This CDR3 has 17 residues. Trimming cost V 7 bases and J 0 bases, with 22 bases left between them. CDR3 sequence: CASLDQGGRPANYGYTF. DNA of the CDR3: TGTGCCAGCCTCGATCAGGGAGGACGGCCAGCTAACTATGGCTACACCTTC.

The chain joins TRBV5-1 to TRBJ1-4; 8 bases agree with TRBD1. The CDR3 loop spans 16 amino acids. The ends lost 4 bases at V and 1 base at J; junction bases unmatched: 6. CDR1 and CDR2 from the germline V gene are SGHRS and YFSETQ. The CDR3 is CASSPTGAETNEKLFF. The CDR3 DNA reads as TGCGCCAGCAGCCCGACAGGGGCGGAAACTAATGAAAAACTGTTTTTT.

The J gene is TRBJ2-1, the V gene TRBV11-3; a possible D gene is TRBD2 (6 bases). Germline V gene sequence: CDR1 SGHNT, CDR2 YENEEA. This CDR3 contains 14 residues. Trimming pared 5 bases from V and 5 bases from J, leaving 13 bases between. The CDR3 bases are TGTGCCAGCAGCACCGGGACTCAAAACAATGAGCAGTTCTTC. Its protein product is CASSTGTQNNEQFF.

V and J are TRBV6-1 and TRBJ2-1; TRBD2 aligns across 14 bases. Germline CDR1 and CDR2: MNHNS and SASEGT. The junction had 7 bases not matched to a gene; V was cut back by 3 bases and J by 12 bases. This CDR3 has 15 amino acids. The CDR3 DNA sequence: TGTGCCAGCAGTGACGACGGGACTAGCGGGAGTAGGCAGTTCTTC. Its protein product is CASSDDGTSGSRQFF.

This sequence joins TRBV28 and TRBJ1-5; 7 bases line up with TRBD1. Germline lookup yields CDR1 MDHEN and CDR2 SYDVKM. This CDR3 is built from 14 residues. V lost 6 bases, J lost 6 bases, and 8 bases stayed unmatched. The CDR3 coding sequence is TGTGCCAGCAGGTTTGGACAGGTGCGTCAGCCCCAGCATTTT. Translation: CASRFGQVRQPQHF.

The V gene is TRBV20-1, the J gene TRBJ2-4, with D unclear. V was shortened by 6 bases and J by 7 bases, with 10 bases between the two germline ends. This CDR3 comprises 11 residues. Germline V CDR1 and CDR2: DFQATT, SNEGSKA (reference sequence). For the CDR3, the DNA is TGCAGTGCGCAACTCTTTAACATTCAGTACTTC. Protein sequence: CSAQLFNIQYF.

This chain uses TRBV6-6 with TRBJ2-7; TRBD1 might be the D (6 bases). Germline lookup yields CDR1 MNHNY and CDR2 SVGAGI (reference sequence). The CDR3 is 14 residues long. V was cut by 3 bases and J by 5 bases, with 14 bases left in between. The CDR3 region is CASSYFQGNNEQYF. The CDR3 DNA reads TGTGCCAGCAGTTATTTCCAGGGGAACAACGAGCAGTACTTC.

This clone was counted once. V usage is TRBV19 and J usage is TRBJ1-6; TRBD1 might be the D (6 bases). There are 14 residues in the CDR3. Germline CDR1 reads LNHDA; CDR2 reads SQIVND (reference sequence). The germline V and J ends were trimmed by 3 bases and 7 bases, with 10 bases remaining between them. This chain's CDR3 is CASSIQGWNSPLHF. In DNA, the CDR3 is TGTGCCAGTAGTATTCAGGGGTGGAATTCACCCCTCCACTTT. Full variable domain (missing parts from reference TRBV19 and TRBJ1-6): DGGITQSPKYLFRKEGQNVTLSCEQNLNHDAMYWYRQDPGQGLRLIYYSQIVNDFQKGDIAEGYSVSREKKESFPLTVTSAQKNPTAFYLCASSIQGWNSPLHFGNGTRLTVT.

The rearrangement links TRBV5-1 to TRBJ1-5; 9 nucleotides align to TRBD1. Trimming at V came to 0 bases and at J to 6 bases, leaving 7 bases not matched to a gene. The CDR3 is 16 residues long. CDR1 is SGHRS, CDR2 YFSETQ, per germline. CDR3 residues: CASSLGTGGVGQPQHF. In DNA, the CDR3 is TGCGCCAGCAGCTTGGGAACAGGGGGCGTAGGTCAGCCCCAGCATTTT.

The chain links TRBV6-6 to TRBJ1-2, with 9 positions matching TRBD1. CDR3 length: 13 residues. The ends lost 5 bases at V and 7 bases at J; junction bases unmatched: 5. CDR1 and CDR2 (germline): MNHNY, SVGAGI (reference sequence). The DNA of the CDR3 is TGTGCCAGCAGTCCAACAGGGGGCGGTGGCTACACCTTC. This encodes CASSPTGGGGYTF.

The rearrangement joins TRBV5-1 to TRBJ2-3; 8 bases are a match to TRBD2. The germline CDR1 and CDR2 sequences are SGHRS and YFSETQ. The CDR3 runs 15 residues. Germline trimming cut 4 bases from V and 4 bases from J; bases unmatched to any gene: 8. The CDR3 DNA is TGCGCCAGCAGCGGGGGGCGGGGGGCCCCAGATACGCAGTATTTT. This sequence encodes CASSGGRGAPDTQYF.